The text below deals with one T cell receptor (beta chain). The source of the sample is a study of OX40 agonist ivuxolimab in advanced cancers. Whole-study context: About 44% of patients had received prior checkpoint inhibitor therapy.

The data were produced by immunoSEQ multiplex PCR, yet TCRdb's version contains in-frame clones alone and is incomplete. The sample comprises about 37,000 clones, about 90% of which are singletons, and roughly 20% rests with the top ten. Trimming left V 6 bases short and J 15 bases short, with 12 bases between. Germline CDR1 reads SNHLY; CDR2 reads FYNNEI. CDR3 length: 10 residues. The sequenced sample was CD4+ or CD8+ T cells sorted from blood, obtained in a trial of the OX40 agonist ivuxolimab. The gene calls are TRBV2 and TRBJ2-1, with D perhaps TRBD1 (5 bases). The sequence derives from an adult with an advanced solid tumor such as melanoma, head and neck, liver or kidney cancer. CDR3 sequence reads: CASRQAGLFF. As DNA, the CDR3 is TGTGCCAGCAGACAGGCCGGGCTGTTCTTC.